The clone carrying this T cell receptor beta chain was detected only a few times. What it binds is unknown. The data are from a study of identical twins. Study-wide points: Potential partial confounding of zero-insertion analyses by invariant MAIT and iNKT cells was noted. For out-of-frame alpha sequences shared by twins, low generation probability was in excess.

TCRdb reprocessed the 5' RACE reads with MiXCR, giving one entry per CDR3 protein. Of fewer than 550,000 distinct CDR3 sequences listed, nearly 15% are singletons. This CDR3 region has 14 residues. Germline V gene sequence: CDR1 ENHRY, CDR2 SYGVKD. V lost 1 base and J lost 3, with 9 bases in between. These data were likewise used in another study, on yellow fever vaccine responses in identical twins.

The TCR was taken from a woman aged 18-29 years in good health. Sequencing used CD4+ T cells sorted from blood. The chain couples TRBV10-3 to TRBJ2-5; D is unresolved. CDR3 protein: CAISEYGSEETQYF. The DNA for the CDR3 is TGTGCCATCAGTGAGTACGGGTCCGAAGAGACCCAGTACTTC.